This passage covers 8 T cell receptor beta chains from one sample sequenced in a study of T cell changes during pregnancy in multiple sclerosis. The assay was immunoSEQ multiplex PCR, and TCRdb's table has in-frame clones only and misses some. The sample has about 100,000 clones; approximately 92% are singletons. The specimen comprised peripheral blood, sampled in the second trimester of pregnancy. The receptors derive from a female donor with multiple sclerosis, enrolled in a pregnancy study.

The rearrangement links TRBV10-1 to TRBJ2-5; unclear D gene. The CDR3 extends over 14 amino acids. Trimming shortened V by 2 bases and J by 4 bases, and 11 bases separated the two germline ends. Per the germline V gene, CDR1 is WNHNN and CDR2 is SYGVQD (reference sequence). DNA for the CDR3: TGCGCCAGCAGTGAGGCTGGGCTTCGAGAGACCCAGTACTTC. This encodes CASSEAGLRETQYF.

This rearrangement joins TRBV30 to TRBJ1-5; no definite D call. Trimming cost V 0 bases and J 5 bases, with 8 bases left between them. The CDR3 runs 13 residues. Germline-derived CDR1 and CDR2 are GTSNPN and SVGIG (reference sequence). The CDR3 DNA reads as TGTGCCTGGAGTGTAAAGGAGGATCAGCCCCAGCATTTT. Its protein product is CAWSVKEDQPQHF.

The gene calls are TRBV15 and TRBJ2-1, with D possibly matching TRBD2 (6 bases). CDR1 is LNHNV and CDR2 is YYDKDF in the germline V gene (reference sequence). This CDR3 contains 15 residues. Deletions cut 0 bases from V and 2 bases from J, with 8 bases between. The CDR3 sequence: CATSRDPGAYNEQFF. The CDR3 coding sequence is TGTGCCACCAGCAGAGATCCGGGAGCCTACAATGAGCAGTTCTTC.

V is TRBV5-1 and J is TRBJ2-7, with D maybe TRBD2 (6 bases). V lost 0 bases and J 0 bases, leaving 19 bases between the germline ends. Germline CDR1 reads SGHRS; CDR2 reads YFSETQ. The length of the CDR3 is 18 residues. The CDR3 is CASSLGLTAGTLSYEQYF. CDR3 nucleotide sequence: TGCGCCAGCAGCTTGGGGCTTACGGCGGGAACCCTCTCCTACGAGCAGTACTTC.

The chain employs TRBV19 and TRBJ1-2; D remains ambiguous. The CDR3 contains 13 residues. Trimming removed 4 bases from V and 4 bases from J, with 10 bases in between. Per germline, CDR1 LNHDA and CDR2 SQIVND (reference sequence). In DNA, the CDR3 is TGTGCCAGTAGTAATGAGGGAGTCTATGGCTACACCTTC. Translating gives CASSNEGVYGYTF.

The rearrangement links TRBV7-9 to TRBJ2-3, with 9 bases aligning to TRBD2. The CDR3 has 16 residues. Trimming took 0 bases from V and 5 from J; bases not matched to a gene: 6. Germline V gene sequence: CDR1 SEHNR, CDR2 FQNEAQ (reference sequence). The CDR3, as DNA: TGTGCCAGCAGCTTAGCAGGCGGGAGGGCCTTAGATACGCAGTATTTT. Protein: CASSLAGGRALDTQYF.

The rearrangement links TRBV27 to TRBJ2-5, with 12 bases fitting TRBD2. Germline V lookup: CDR1 MNHEY, CDR2 SMNVEV (reference sequence). This CDR3 region has 16 residues. The J segment lost 5 bases and the V segment lost 0 bases, leaving 4 bases of the junction unmatched. The DNA for the CDR3 is TGTGCCAGCAGTTTATCTGGGCTAGCGGGAGGGGAGACCCAGTACTTC. Its protein is CASSLSGLAGGETQYF.

This chain connects TRBV5-1 to TRBJ2-7, with 7 bases identical to TRBD2. Germline V CDR1 and CDR2: SGHRS, YFSETQ. Losses at the gene ends were 4 bases for V and 0 bases for J; bases not matched to a gene: 7. The CDR3 has 15 residues. CDR3 in DNA: TGCGCCAGCAGCCGTACCAGCGGGATCTCCTACGAGCAGTACTTC. Translation: CASSRTSGISYEQYF.